Listed below are T cell receptor beta chains from one sample, sequenced in a study of shared clonotypes between healthy human individuals. Profiled with immunoSEQ multiplex PCR; TCRdb holds only in-frame clones, not every one. This sample has 1.6 million or so clones, with roughly 96% found just once. Sequences were obtained from naive CD4+ T cells sorted from blood. Receptor source: a man aged 25-45 years in good health. CDR3s leave out the opening cysteine and the closing phenylalanine or tryptophan.

J gene	V gene	CDR3 protein
TRBJ1-5	TRBV5-5	ASSLNAGWPQH
TRBJ2-7	TRBV28	ASRDRGTYEQY
TRBJ2-7	TRBV28	ASSSYRQIPAYEQY
TRBJ2-1	TRBV6-4	ASSAGLAGEQF
TRBJ2-7	TRBV27	ASSRLAGGPYEQY
TRBJ2-3	TRBV19	ASKREGLGTDTQY
TRBJ2-5	TRBV5-4	ASKLDSGSYETQY
TRBJ2-3	TRBV11-2	ASSLGLAGSATLTDTQY
TRBJ2-5	TRBV29-1	SVLLAGGTQY
TRBJ2-7	TRBV30	AWSGPSGTSGRLDSYEQY
TRBJ1-5	TRBV25-1	ASSECIRPAQPQH
TRBJ1-1	TRBV25-1	ASLNGLNTEAF
TRBJ1-2	TRBV29-1	SVGGAATNYGYT
TRBJ2-2	TRBV9	ASAPTGLAGELF
TRBJ2-3	TRBV5-4	ASSRKTPSGGKSTDTQY
TRBJ1-3	TRBV6-5	ASSYTTGSGNTIY
TRBJ1-5	TRBV5-6	ASSLQFSNQPQH
TRBJ2-2	TRBV19	ASKASPPGELF
TRBJ2-5	TRBV7-7	ASSSATGYETQY
TRBJ1-6	TRBV18	ASSPRQGRGSPLH
TRBJ2-1	TRBV9	ASSVGPASYNEQF
TRBJ2-7	TRBV2	ASSADSIYEQY
TRBJ2-7	TRBV25-1	ASSAWGVEQGIPYEQY
TRBJ2-3	TRBV2	ASSEFVAGARGTQY
TRBJ2-7	TRBV28	ASSLLSRLAMDEQY
TRBJ2-1	TRBV18	ASSLERREQF
TRBJ2-3	TRBV11-2	ASSPGLASTDTQY